These 10 T cell receptor beta chains originate from one sample sequenced in a study of T cell responses to AZD1222 COVID-19 vaccine. Sequencing used immunoSEQ multiplex PCR; TCRdb keeps in-frame clones, though not all of them. Of 55,000 to 80,000 clones in the sample, around 83% were seen once. Sequenced here: peripheral blood, sampled on day 0 of AZD1222 vaccination. Receptors originate from an adult in good health.

The table lists this clone with a count of one. V is TRBV3-1 (or the pseudogene TRBV3-2) and J is TRBJ2-3; D gene uncertain. This CDR3 contains 15 residues. CDR1 LGHDT and CDR2 YNNKEL come from the germline V gene (reference sequence). V lost 1 base and J 6 bases, leaving 14 bases between the germline ends. The CDR3 nucleotides are TGTGCCAGCAGCCAAGGTCAGACGTACCCGGATACGCAGTATTTT. It encodes CASSQGQTYPDTQYF.

The chain has TRBV5-1 and TRBJ2-1; D gene ambiguous. Germline-derived CDR1 and CDR2 are SGHRS and YFSETQ. This CDR3 has 14 residues. V was clipped by 4 bases and J by 1 base, with 9 bases between them. As DNA, the CDR3 is TGCGCCAGCAGCCTACACCAGTCCTACAATGAGCAGTTCTTC. Its protein is CASSLHQSYNEQFF. Drawing the rest from reference TRBV5-1 and TRBJ2-1, the complete variable domain is KAGVTQTPRYLIKTRGQQVTLSCSPISGHRSVSWYQQTPGQGLQFLFEYFSETQRNKGNFPGRFSGRQFSNSRSEMNVSTLELGDSALYLCASSLHQSYNEQFFGPGTRLTVL.

The chain couples TRBV18 to TRBJ1-2, with D possibly matching TRBD1 (6 bases). This CDR3 has 15 amino acids. Looked up from germline, CDR1 is KGHSH and CDR2 is LQKENI. Trimming took off 0 bases at V and 8 bases at J, with 16 bases between the two ends. The CDR3 coding sequence is TGTGCCAGCTCACCACCTATCTTACAGGGCTCCGGCTACACCTTC. Its protein is CASSPPILQGSGYTF.

This chain uses TRBV3-1 (or the pseudogene TRBV3-2) with TRBJ2-7; 7 bases agree with TRBD1. The junction had 5 bases not matched to a gene; V was cut back by 4 bases and J by 2 bases. The CDR3 is 14 residues long. The germline gives CDR1 LGHDT, CDR2 YNNKEL (reference sequence). CDR3 nucleotides: TGTGCCAGCAGCCTAGGGACAGTGGCCTACGAGCAGTACTTC. Residues: CASSLGTVAYEQYF.

The rearrangement uses TRBV7-2 and TRBJ2-4; D might be TRBD1 or TRBD2, each matching 5 bases. V gave up 5 bases and J gave up 0 bases, with 11 bases separating them. This CDR3 has 15 residues. Germline values: CDR1 SGHTA, CDR2 FQGNSA. This CDR3 is CASSPLGVAKNIQYF. In nucleotides, the CDR3 is TGTGCCAGCAGCCCCTTGGGGGTAGCCAAAAACATTCAGTACTTC.

This chain connects TRBV7-9 to TRBJ2-5; either TRBD1 or TRBD2 may fit D (5 bases each). The V gene's germline CDR1 is SEHNR and CDR2 FQNEAQ (reference sequence). Trimming left V 1 base short and J 3 bases short, with 6 bases between. CDR3 length: 13 amino acids. CDR3 DNA: TGTGCCAGCAGCTTAGGAGGGGAAGAGACCCAGTACTTC. It specifies CASSLGGEETQYF.

This chain links TRBV6-5 with TRBJ2-1; no definite D call. This CDR3 spans 15 amino acids. Germline V gene data show CDR1 as MNHEY and CDR2 as SVGAGI. The V end lost 6 bases, the J end lost 4 bases, and 16 bases lay between the germline ends. The CDR3 DNA reads as TGTGCCAGCAGCTCCGGGTCAATGGCTTACAATGAGCAGTTCTTC. This codes for CASSSGSMAYNEQFF.

V gene TRBV7-3 combines with J gene TRBJ1-1, with no clear D. Trimming took off 5 bases at V and 1 base at J, with 8 bases between the two ends. Germline CDR1 and CDR2: SGHTA and FQGTGA. CDR3 length equals 13 residues. For the CDR3, the DNA is TGTGCCAGCAGCCTACAGTCGAACACTGAAGCTTTCTTT. Amino acids: CASSLQSNTEAFF.

The chain has TRBV30 and TRBJ2-2; 10 nucleotides agree with TRBD1. CDR1 and CDR2 from the germline V gene are GTSNPN and SVGIG (reference sequence). J lost 4 bases, V lost 5 bases, and 1 base had no gene match. The CDR3 length is 13 residues. CDR3 in DNA: TGTGCCTGGGACAGGGGGCCCACCGGGGAGCTGTTTTTT. This encodes CAWDRGPTGELFF. The full variable domain, in which reference TRBV30 and TRBJ2-2 provide the parts outside the CDR3, is SQTIHQWPATLVQPVGSPLSLECTVEGTSNPNLYWYRQAAGRGLQLLFYSVGIGQISSEVPQNLSASRPQDRQFILSSKKLLLSDSGFYLCAWDRGPTGELFFGEGSRLTVL.

V is TRBV28 and J is TRBJ1-6; tentatively, D is TRBD1 (6 bases). The CDR3 consists of 14 residues. CDR1 and CDR2 from the germline V gene are MDHEN and SYDVKM. The ends were cut back, 2 bases at V and 17 bases at J, with 19 bases in the middle. CDR3 coding DNA: TGTGCCAGCAGTTTAGGGGGGACAACGACCACCGTCCACTTT. Residues: CASSLGGTTTTVHF.